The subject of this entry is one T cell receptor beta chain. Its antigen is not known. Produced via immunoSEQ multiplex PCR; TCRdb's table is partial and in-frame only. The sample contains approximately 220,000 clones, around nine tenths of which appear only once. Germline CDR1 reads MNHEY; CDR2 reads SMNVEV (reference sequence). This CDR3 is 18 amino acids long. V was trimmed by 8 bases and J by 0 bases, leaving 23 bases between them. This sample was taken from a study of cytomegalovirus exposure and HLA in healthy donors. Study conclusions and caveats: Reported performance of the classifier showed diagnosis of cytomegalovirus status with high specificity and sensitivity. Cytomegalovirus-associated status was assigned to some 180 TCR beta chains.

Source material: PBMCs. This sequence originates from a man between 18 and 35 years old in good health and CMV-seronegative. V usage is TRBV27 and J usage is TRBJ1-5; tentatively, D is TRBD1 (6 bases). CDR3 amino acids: CASSPFSGHAYSNQPQHF. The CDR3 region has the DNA TGTGCCAGCTCCCCCTTTTCGGGACACGCCTATAGCAATCAGCCCCAGCATTTT.